Listed below are T cell receptor beta chains from one sample, sequenced in a study of shared clonotypes between healthy human individuals. Here immunoSEQ multiplex PCR was the method, and the copy in TCRdb shows in-frame clones only, minus some. The sample yields about 1.9 million clones, just over 90% seen once. Sequencing was done on a sample of naive CD8+ T cells from PBMCs. Source of these receptors: a young man in good health. Some clones in this sample may be carry-over from other donors' samples. The CDR3 runs from the conserved cysteine through the conserved F or W. The D gene is left open where the match is weak. Size tells how often a clone was seen (once, few, many) or the class of an expanded clone, and some rows leave it out.

CDR3nt | CDR3aa | d_gene | v_gene | abundance | j_gene
TGTGCCACCAGCAGAGTGTATAGAATAGGGGAGGACCCAGATACGCAGTATTTT | CATSRVYRIGEDPDTQYF | NA | TRBV15 | NA | TRBJ2-3
TGTGCCAGAGCCCGGAACACTGAAGCTTTCTTT | CARARNTEAFF | NA | TRBV5-3 | NA | TRBJ1-1
TGTGCCAGCAGTTTAATGGGGACTTCTGGAAACACCATATATTTT | CASSLMGTSGNTIYF | NA | TRBV27 | NA | TRBJ1-3
TGCGCCAGCAGCTATCGGGACATTTTGAACACCATATATTTT | CASSYRDILNTIYF | NA | TRBV4-1 | NA | TRBJ1-3
TGCGCCAGCAGCTTTAACGGGGACAGCTACGAGCAGTACTTC | CASSFNGDSYEQYF | TRBD1 | TRBV5-1 | NA | TRBJ2-7
TGTGCCAGCAGTGAACCCCACCAAGAGACCCAGTACTTC | CASSEPHQETQYF | NA | TRBV2 | NA | TRBJ2-5
TGTGCCAGCAACCAATGGTTAGCGGGAGGCTCCTACAATGAGCAGTTCTTC | CASNQWLAGGSYNEQFF | TRBD2 | TRBV7-3 | NA | TRBJ2-1
TGTGCCAGTAGTATAGCCCCCAGGGGGAGGTTCAATGAGCAGTTCTTC | CASSIAPRGRFNEQFF | NA | TRBV19 | NA | TRBJ2-1
TGCGCCAGCAGCCATCCGTCCGGGGCCAACGTCCTGACTTTC | CASSHPSGANVLTF | NA | TRBV4-1 | NA | TRBJ2-6
TGTGCCAGCAGCCTGGGGGGTGATGGCACCGGGGAGCTGTTTTTT | CASSLGGDGTGELFF | NA | TRBV13 | NA | TRBJ2-2
TGTGCCAGTAACCCGGGGGGAGGCTCTGGAAACACCATATATTTT | CASNPGGGSGNTIYF | NA | TRBV9 | NA | TRBJ1-3
TGCGCCAGCAGCCAAGACAGGGGGGGAGGCAATGAGCAGTTCTTC | CASSQDRGGGNEQFF | NA | TRBV4-3 | NA | TRBJ2-1
TGTGCCATCAGTGAGCCGTCGGTAGGGGGCACTGAAGCTTTCTTT | CAISEPSVGGTEAFF | NA | TRBV10-3 | NA | TRBJ1-1
TGTGCCACCTCGGACAGGGTTGGAGATACGCAGTATTTT | CATSDRVGDTQYF | TRBD1 | TRBV6-5 | NA | TRBJ2-3
TGTGCCAGCAGTCCCTCCGTCGACAGGGATGAAGCTTTCTTT | CASSPSVDRDEAFF | TRBD1 | TRBV28 | NA | TRBJ1-1
TGTGCCAGCAGCGTAGTTCCGGGACCCAAAAACATTCAGTACTTC | CASSVVPGPKNIQYF | NA | TRBV9 | NA | TRBJ2-4
TGTGCCACCCGAGACAGGGAGGCTGTAGGCGAGCAGTACTTC | CATRDREAVGEQYF | NA | TRBV19 | once | TRBJ2-7
TGTGCCAGCAGCTTCCCGACAGGAGGGGGGGCCAACGTCCTGACTTTC | CASSFPTGGGANVLTF | NA | TRBV7-9 | NA | TRBJ2-6
TGCGCCAGCAGCTCCCCGGGCCTAGCGGAGAACACAGATACGCAGTATTTT | CASSSPGLAENTDTQYF | TRBD2 | TRBV5-1 | NA | TRBJ2-3
TGTGCCAGTACAACCCGACAGGGGTCCAATCAGCCCCAGCATTTT | CASTTRQGSNQPQHF | TRBD1 | TRBV19 | NA | TRBJ1-5
TGTGCCACCAGCAGGAGCTCCTACAATGAGCAGTTCTTC | CATSRSSYNEQFF | NA | TRBV15 | NA | TRBJ2-1
TGTGCCAGTTGCGGACGGCCCTCCTACGAGCAGTACTTC | CASCGRPSYEQYF | NA | TRBV28 | NA | TRBJ2-7
TGTGCCAGTAGTACGTATCCGGGACTAGTCGCAGATACGCAGTATTTT | CASSTYPGLVADTQYF | TRBD2 | TRBV19 | NA | TRBJ2-3
TGTGCCAGCAGCCGGGAGGGACTCTACAATGAGCAGTTCTTC | CASSREGLYNEQFF | TRBD2 | TRBV7-9 | NA | TRBJ2-1
TGTGCCAGCAGCTTATACGAGCGGGAGGGCCTCGGCACAGATACGCAGTATTTT | CASSLYEREGLGTDTQYF | TRBD2 | TRBV7-8 | NA | TRBJ2-3
TGTGCCAGCAGTTCAGCCCCCTCCTACGAGCAGTACTTC | CASSSAPSYEQYF | NA | TRBV27 | NA | TRBJ2-7
TGTGCCAGCAGCTTAGGCCAGTTATCGGGCAATGAGCAGTTCTTC | CASSLGQLSGNEQFF | NA | TRBV13 | NA | TRBJ2-1
TGTGCCAGCAGTTCCGGACAGGGATGGACTGAAGCTTTCTTT | CASSSGQGWTEAFF | TRBD1 | TRBV6-5 | NA | TRBJ1-1
TGTGCCAGTAGTATCAGGTACGGAGTTTCATCCTACGAGCAGTACTTC | CASSIRYGVSSYEQYF | NA | TRBV19 | NA | TRBJ2-7
TGCGCCAGCCAGAGGAACGGGGATACGCAGTATTTT | CASQRNGDTQYF | NA | TRBV10-1 | once | TRBJ2-3
TGTGCTAGTGCTGGCGGACAGGGGTCCTCTGGGGCCAACGTCCTGACTTTC | CASAGGQGSSGANVLTF | TRBD1 | TRBV12-5 | NA | TRBJ2-6
TGTGCCAGCAGCCGATCCGGGAGCACAGATACGCAGTATTTT | CASSRSGSTDTQYF | NA | TRBV7-9 | NA | TRBJ2-3
TGTGCCATTACAGGGTCCGGGACTGAAGCTTTCTTT | CAITGSGTEAFF | NA | TRBV10-3 | NA | TRBJ1-1
TGTGCCTGGAGTATGGCGGCAGGGTACGGCTATGGCTACACCTTC | CAWSMAAGYGYGYTF | NA | TRBV30 | NA | TRBJ1-2
TGTGCCAGCAGCTTGGCAGGGGGTAACGAGCAGTACTTC | CASSLAGGNEQYF | TRBD1 | TRBV5-6 | NA | TRBJ2-7
TGTGCCAGCAGCTTTCCACCGAGCGGGACAAACACCGGGGAGCTGTTTTTT | CASSFPPSGTNTGELFF | NA | TRBV11-2 | NA | TRBJ2-2
TGCGCCAGCAGTGCAAGCGGCGGGGGTCCTTCCTACGAGCAGTACTTC | CASSASGGGPSYEQYF | TRBD2 | TRBV10-2 | NA | TRBJ2-7
TGTGCCAGCACCTTCGCGGACCGAGGAAACACCATATATTTT | CASTFADRGNTIYF | NA | TRBV5-5 | NA | TRBJ1-3
TGTGCCAGCAGCCCCCCCCCGGGACAGGGTAACTATGGCTACACCTTC | CASSPPPGQGNYGYTF | TRBD1 | TRBV9 | NA | TRBJ1-2
TGTGCCAACGACCCCGGGACAGGGGGCCCAGTTTCTTCCTACGAGCAGTACTTC | CANDPGTGGPVSSYEQYF | TRBD1 | TRBV2 | NA | TRBJ2-7
TGCGCCAGCAGCTTTCTGTTTGGGGAGGGCACTGAAGCTTTCTTT | CASSFLFGEGTEAFF | NA | TRBV5-1 | NA | TRBJ1-1
TGCGCCAGCAGTCTCGGGACAGCGGAAGCTTTCTTT | CASSLGTAEAFF | TRBD1 | TRBV4-1 | few | TRBJ1-1
TGTGCCACAGGGACAGGTAGCGAGCAGTACTTC | CATGTGSEQYF | TRBD1 | TRBV19 | few | TRBJ2-7
TGTGCCAGCTCACCGCGAGAACAGGGTCGGCGTGCTTTCTTT | CASSPREQGRRAFF | NA | TRBV18 | NA | TRBJ1-1
TGTGCCAGCAGTTTCCGCGGAACCTACGAGCAGTACTTC | CASSFRGTYEQYF | NA | TRBV27 | NA | TRBJ2-7
TGTGCCAGCAGCTTGGGTGATCTAGAGCAGTTCTTC | CASSLGDLEQFF | NA | TRBV5-6 | NA | TRBJ2-1
TGCGCCAGCAGCCAAGATAGCTACAATGAGCAGTTCTTC | CASSQDSYNEQFF | NA | TRBV4-3 | NA | TRBJ2-1
TGCGCCAGCAGCCCTGGGGGCCGGAGCTCCTACAATGAGCAGTTCTTC | CASSPGGRSSYNEQFF | NA | TRBV5-1 | NA | TRBJ2-1
TGCGCCAGCAGCCAAGATGGAAGGGACGAAGGGGAGCTGTTTTTT | CASSQDGRDEGELFF | NA | TRBV4-3 | NA | TRBJ2-2
TGTGCCAGCTCACCCGACAGGGTTGATCGTAGAGGCTACACCTTC | CASSPDRVDRRGYTF | TRBD1 | TRBV18 | NA | TRBJ1-2
TGTGCCAGCAGCTTGGGGGCTAGCGGGTGGACCGGGGAGCTGTTTTTT | CASSLGASGWTGELFF | TRBD2 | TRBV5-6 | NA | TRBJ2-2
TGTGCCAGCAGTTTATCCCTTGGGGCGAACACTGAAGCTTTCTTT | CASSLSLGANTEAFF | NA | TRBV28 | NA | TRBJ1-1
TGTGCCAGCAGTGAACCAGGACAGAGCACAGATACGCAGTATTTT | CASSEPGQSTDTQYF | NA | TRBV2 | NA | TRBJ2-3
TGTGCCGGTGTATCTAGCGGGAGGGCCGGGGAGCTGTTTTTT | CAGVSSGRAGELFF | TRBD2 | TRBV7-2 | NA | TRBJ2-2